This T cell receptor beta chain was sequenced during a study of blood T cell repertoires in COVID-19. Study as a whole: The origin of the acute and convalescent COVID-19 samples was the United States, Italy and Spain.

CDR1 and CDR2 from the germline V gene are MNHEY and SVGAGI. The V gene lost 2 bases and the J gene lost 1 base, with 9 bases spanning the gap. The CDR3 loop spans 15 amino acids. Only in-frame clones appear in the TCRdb table, and some are missing; sequencing was by immunoSEQ multiplex PCR. The table shows fewer than 250,000 clones, with 75% to 90% occurring only once. V is TRBV6-5 and J is TRBJ1-3, with D hard to call. Sequencing was performed on PBMCs or T cells enriched from blood (not recorded which). The TCR was taken from a man aged 50 to 59 who had been exposed to COVID-19. In nucleotides, the CDR3 is TGTGCCAGCAGTTACACGGGATCTTCTGGAAACACCATATATTTT. Translation: CASSYTGSSGNTIYF.